Following are 15 T cell receptor beta chains from one sample sequenced in a study of CD8 T cells in Susac syndrome. The RNA, about 0.5 to 1 ug, was put through reverse transcription using random hexamers. Each CDR3 protein is one row after TCRdb ran MiXCR on the immunoSEQ multiplex PCR reads. The data hold approximately 190,000 distinct CDR3 sequences, with under 95% observed a single time. Material for sequencing was CD4+ T cells from PBMCs. The receptors come from a human donor in good health.

CDR3 in amino acids: CASSGTGLNTYEQYF. CDR3 in DNA: TGTGCCAGCAGTGGGACAGGGTTGAACACCTACGAGCAGTACTTC. The V gene is TRBV6-1, the J gene TRBJ2-7; TRBD1 matches at 8 bases. The CDR3 has 15 residues. Germline V gene data show CDR1 as MNHNS and CDR2 as SASEGT. After removal of 4 bases from V and 2 bases from J, the junction contained 7 bases not matched to a gene.

This clonotype has just one count. CDR3 amino acids: CASSQGRGPVNEKLFF. The CDR3 coding sequence is TGCGCCAGCAGCCAAGGCAGGGGGCCCGTTAATGAAAAACTGTTTTTT. J is TRBJ1-4 and V is TRBV4-1, with TRBD1 matching 8 bases. Per germline, CDR1 MGHRA and CDR2 YSYEKL. The CDR3 contains 16 residues. V was clipped by 1 base and J by 4 bases; unmatched bases: 5.

This rearrangement joins TRBV20-1 to TRBJ1-5; weak D call: TRBD1 (6 bases). Germline-derived CDR1 and CDR2 are DFQATT and SNEGSKA (reference sequence). V was trimmed by 3 bases and J by 3 bases, leaving 18 bases between them. CDR3 length equals 16 residues. CDR3 protein: CSASIGTGSVNQPQHF. CDR3 in DNA: TGCAGTGCTAGTATCGGAACAGGGAGCGTCAATCAGCCCCAGCATTTT.

This rearrangement joins TRBV5-4 to TRBJ2-7; 10 bases agree with TRBD1. Germline trimming cut 1 base from V and 0 bases from J; bases unmatched to any gene: 4. The CDR3 consists of 16 residues. Germline V gives CDR1 SGHNT, CDR2 YYREEE (reference sequence). Here the CDR3 DNA reads TGTGCCAGCAGCTTGCCCGGACAGGGGGGCTCCTACGAGCAGTACTTC. It translates to CASSLPGQGGSYEQYF.

The chain couples TRBV5-1 to TRBJ1-1; D unresolved. Germline V lookup: CDR1 SGHRS, CDR2 YFSETQ. Trimming took off 0 bases at V and 4 bases at J, with 13 bases between the two ends. The CDR3 sequence is 15 residues long. The CDR3 coding sequence is TGCGCCAGCAGCTTGGCCGCCAGAATGGGCACTGAAGCTTTCTTT. Protein sequence: CASSLAARMGTEAFF.

V is TRBV4-3 and J is TRBJ2-3, with TRBD2 matching 7 bases. V shed 4 bases and J 0 bases; nucleotides not matched to a gene: 7. The CDR3 contains 16 residues. Per germline, CDR1 LGHNA and CDR2 YSLEER. CDR3 region: CASSPDAAGSTDTQYF. In nucleotides, the CDR3 is TGCGCCAGCAGCCCCGACGCAGCGGGGAGCACAGATACGCAGTATTTT.

V gene TRBV29-1 combines with J gene TRBJ1-1, with D perhaps TRBD1 (5 bases). The length of the CDR3 is 13 residues. Germline loops: CDR1 SQVTM, CDR2 ANQGSEA. V was pared by 4 bases and J by 0 bases, with 9 bases between. CDR3 in amino acids: CSVAGVMNTEAFF. Here the CDR3 DNA reads TGCAGCGTTGCGGGGGTCATGAACACTGAAGCTTTCTTT.

The V call is TRBV5-4, the J call TRBJ1-4; the D is unclear. Trimming took off 7 bases at V and 7 bases at J, with 20 bases between the two ends. The CDR3 is made up of 15 amino acids. Germline V lookup: CDR1 SGHNT, CDR2 YYREEE (reference sequence). In nucleotides, the CDR3 is TGTGCCAGCGCCGCCGGACCCGGCGGGAGTGAAAAACTGTTTTTT. Amino acid sequence: CASAAGPGGSEKLFF. Using reference TRBV5-4 and TRBJ1-4 for the parts outside the CDR3, the full variable domain is ETGVTQSPTHLIKTRGQQVTLRCSSQSGHNTVSWYQQALGQGPQFIFQYYREEENGRGNFPPRFSGLQFPNYSSELNVNALELDDSALYLCASAAGPGGSEKLFFGSGTQLSVL.

The CDR3 coding sequence is TGTGCCTGGAGGGGACGGGACAGAGCTTACGAGCAGTACTTC. Translation gives CAWRGRDRAYEQYF. The chain recombines TRBV30 with TRBJ2-7; 7 nucleotides agree with TRBD1. The CDR3 runs 14 residues. V was pared by 3 bases and J by 4 bases, with 9 bases of the junction left unmatched. Germline-derived CDR1 and CDR2 are GTSNPN and SVGIG (reference sequence).

V and J are TRBV3-1 and TRBJ2-3; 9 bases are shared with TRBD2. The CDR3 totals 16 residues. Per germline, CDR1 LGHDT and CDR2 YNNKEL (reference sequence). Trimming removed 1 base from V and 2 bases from J; junction bases left unmatched: 4. CDR3 residues: CASSQGLAGATDTQYF. CDR3 coding DNA: TGTGCCAGCAGCCAAGGTTTAGCGGGGGCCACAGATACGCAGTATTTT.

The chain uses TRBV18 and TRBJ1-6, with 7 bases fitting TRBD1. Germline values: CDR1 KGHSH, CDR2 LQKENI. The CDR3 loop spans 14 amino acids. The junction had 3 bases not matched to a gene; V was cut back by 3 bases and J by 7 bases. CDR3 sequence reads: CASSPGTENSPLHF. The CDR3, as DNA: TGTGCCAGCTCACCCGGGACAGAGAATTCACCCCTCCACTTT.

The V call is TRBV29-1, the J call TRBJ1-2; 7 positions match TRBD1. This CDR3 comprises 12 residues. The V segment lost 6 bases and the J segment 4 bases; nucleotides outside the gene matches: 5. Germline V gene sequence: CDR1 SQVTM, CDR2 ANQGSEA. CDR3: CSVATGFYGYTF. In DNA form, the CDR3 reads TGCAGCGTCGCGACAGGGTTCTATGGCTACACCTTC.

V usage is TRBV3-1 and J usage is TRBJ2-1, with no clear D. Germline V gene sequence: CDR1 LGHDT, CDR2 YNNKEL (reference sequence). This CDR3 has 11 amino acids. Trimming left V 2 bases short and J 7 bases short, with 3 bases between. CDR3 DNA sequence: TGTGCCAGCAGCCAACTTAATGAGCAGTTCTTC. Its protein product is CASSQLNEQFF.

The CDR3 reads CAIKPDSQETQYF. The CDR3, as DNA: TGTGCCATCAAACCGGACAGCCAAGAGACCCAGTACTTC. The J gene is TRBJ2-5, the V gene TRBV10-3; a possible D gene is TRBD1 (6 bases). The germline gives CDR1 ENHRY, CDR2 SYGVKD. CDR3 length: 13 amino acids. Trimming stripped 7 bases from V and 1 base from J, with 10 bases between.

The rearrangement links TRBV14 to TRBJ2-1; TRBD2 matches at 8 bases. CDR1 and CDR2 from the germline V gene are SGHDN and FVKESK. With V trimmed by 6 bases and J by 4 bases, 8 bases remained unmatched. This CDR3 comprises 15 residues. Here the CDR3 DNA reads TGTGCCAGCAGTTGGGCGGTAGCGGGGTACAATGAGCAGTTCTTC. Its protein product is CASSWAVAGYNEQFF. The full variable domain, completed using reference TRBV14 and TRBJ2-1, is EAGVTQFPSHSVIEKGQTVTLRCDPISGHDNLYWYRRVMGKEIKFLLHFVKESKQDESGMPNNRFLAERTGGTYSTLKVQPAELEDSGVYFCASSWAVAGYNEQFFGPGTRLTVL.